Presented here are 21 T cell receptor beta chains from one specimen sequenced in a study of blood T cell repertoires in COVID-19. TCRdb keeps only in-frame clones here, not all; method: immunoSEQ multiplex PCR. The repertoire includes approximately 65,000 clones, 90% of them detected once, and under 6.5% sits in the top ten. The sequenced sample was peripheral blood. These receptors were taken from a woman under 30 with acute or convalescent COVID-19.

The CDR3 here is CASSSQENTEAFF. The CDR3 DNA sequence: TGTGCCAGCAGTTCCCAGGAGAACACTGAAGCTTTCTTT. The V gene is TRBV6-5, the J gene TRBJ1-1; no clear D gene. CDR1 and CDR2 (germline): MNHEY, SVGAGI. CDR3 length: 13 residues. The germline V and J ends were trimmed by 4 bases and 1 base, with 7 bases remaining between them.

The V and J genes are TRBV5-5 and TRBJ1-4; 9 bases line up with TRBD1. CDR1 is SGHKS, CDR2 YYEKEE, per germline (reference sequence). V lost 4 bases to trimming and J lost 4 bases; unmatched junction nucleotides: 11. The CDR3 extends over 17 amino acids. In DNA, the CDR3 is TGTGCCAGCAGCCCGGGCCCCCGGGACAGGGATAATGAAAAACTGTTTTTT. Its translation: CASSPGPRDRDNEKLFF.

This rearrangement joins TRBV3-1 (or the pseudogene TRBV3-2) to TRBJ1-3; a weak D match, TRBD1 (5 bases). The V end was cut by 2 bases, the J end by 0 bases, with 11 bases between. The CDR3 has 16 residues. CDR1 and CDR2 from the germline V gene are LGHDT and YNNKEL (reference sequence). For the CDR3, the DNA is TGTGCCAGCAGCCAAACAGGTCCGAGCTCTGGAAACACCATATATTTT. Its translation: CASSQTGPSSGNTIYF.

This sequence joins TRBV7-2 and TRBJ1-6; the D is unclear. Trimming left V 5 bases short and J 7 bases short, with 15 bases between. Germline V gene lookup returns CDR1 SGHTA and CDR2 FQGNSA. CDR3 length: 15 amino acids. In DNA, the CDR3 is TGTGCCAGCAGCATCGAGCGGGTACCCAATTCACCCCTCCACTTT. Encoded protein: CASSIERVPNSPLHF.

J is TRBJ1-5 and V is TRBV27; 8 nucleotides match TRBD1. Losses at the gene ends were 8 bases for V and 4 bases for J; bases not matched to a gene: 1. The CDR3 is 12 residues long. Germline V gene data show CDR1 as MNHEY and CDR2 as SMNVEV (reference sequence). As DNA, the CDR3 is TGTGCCAGCCGGACAGGGAATCAGCCCCAGCATTTT. It is translated as CASRTGNQPQHF.

This chain connects TRBV6-4 to TRBJ2-1, with 10 positions matching TRBD2. Germline V gene sequence: CDR1 MRHNA, CDR2 SNTAGT. With V trimmed by 6 bases and J by 6 bases, 5 bases remained unmatched. The CDR3 loop spans 14 amino acids. The CDR3 nucleotides are TGTGCCAGCAGCGTAGCGGGGGGCGGCAATGAGCAGTTCTTC. Protein: CASSVAGGGNEQFF.

This chain links TRBV5-6 with TRBJ2-3, with TRBD2 identical over 11 bases. This CDR3 has 16 amino acids. V shed 2 bases, J shed 1 base, and the junction held 3 bases outside the gene matches. CDR1 is SGHDT and CDR2 is YYEEEE in the germline V gene. Here the CDR3 reads CASSFTGLAGTDTQYF. The CDR3 DNA follows: TGTGCCAGCAGCTTTACGGGACTAGCGGGCACAGATACGCAGTATTTT.

This clone was detected once. The V call is TRBV7-2, the J call TRBJ1-1; D gene uncertain. V lost 4 bases and J 1 base, leaving 13 bases between the germline ends. The CDR3 extends over 15 amino acids. Germline lookup yields CDR1 SGHTA and CDR2 FQGNSA. The CDR3 is CASSSVGTANTEAFF. The CDR3 nucleotides are TGTGCCAGCAGCTCAGTAGGAACAGCGAACACTGAAGCTTTCTTT.

The chain recombines TRBV19 with TRBJ1-1, with TRBD1 matching 9 bases. J was trimmed by 0 bases and V by 8 bases; bases with no gene match: 7. The CDR3 is made up of 15 amino acids. CDR1 is LNHDA, CDR2 SQIVND, per germline (reference sequence). As DNA, the CDR3 is TGTGCCAGTCGGACAGGGGAAGGGGTGAACACTGAAGCTTTCTTT. It is translated as CASRTGEGVNTEAFF. The full variable domain, with the rest looked up from reference TRBV19 and TRBJ1-1, is DGGITQSPKYLFRKEGQNVTLSCEQNLNHDAMYWYRQDPGQGLRLIYYSQIVNDFQKGDIAEGYSVSREKKESFPLTVTSAQKNPTAFYLCASRTGEGVNTEAFFGQGTRLTVV.

This rearrangement joins TRBV7-2 to TRBJ1-2; 9 nucleotides agree with TRBD1. Germline V gene data show CDR1 as SGHTA and CDR2 as FQGNSA. This CDR3 contains 16 residues. After removal of 1 base from V and 7 bases from J, the junction contained 10 bases not matched to a gene. The CDR3 reads CASSLVGTGTVAGYTF. The CDR3 nucleotides read TGTGCCAGCAGCTTAGTTGGGACAGGGACTGTGGCTGGCTACACCTTC. The variable domain in full, completed from reference TRBV7-2 and TRBJ1-2, reads GAGVSQSPSNKVTEKGKDVELRCDPISGHTALYWYRQSLGQGLEFLIYFQGNSAPDKSGLPSDRFSAERTGGSVSTLTIQRTQQEDSAVYLCASSLVGTGTVAGYTFGSGTRLTVV.

This sequence joins TRBV20-1 and TRBJ1-5; D remains ambiguous. With 3 bases removed from V and 3 bases from J, the gap between germline ends came to 12 bases. The CDR3 extends over 14 amino acids. Looked up from germline, CDR1 is DFQATT and CDR2 is SNEGSKA (reference sequence). Here the CDR3 DNA reads TGCAGTGCTAGTCCTGGGGAGGTCAATCAGCCCCAGCATTTT. Its protein is CSASPGEVNQPQHF.

The chain combines TRBV12-3 or TRBV12-4 with TRBJ2-5; D is unclear. Trimming took 5 bases from V and 0 from J, leaving 7 bases between them. The length of the CDR3 is 13 residues. The CDR3 here is CASSTTYQETQYF. The DNA of the CDR3 is TGTGCCAGCAGTACAACCTACCAAGAGACCCAGTACTTC.

The rearrangement joins TRBV5-1 to TRBJ2-1, with TRBD2 matching over 15 bases. Germline loops: CDR1 SGHRS, CDR2 YFSETQ. The J segment lost 5 bases and the V segment lost 4 bases, leaving 7 bases of the junction unmatched. The length of the CDR3 is 17 residues. CDR3 sequence: CASSLGLAGGLDNEQFF. In DNA, the CDR3 is TGCGCCAGCAGCCTAGGACTAGCGGGGGGGCTAGACAATGAGCAGTTCTTC.

This rearrangement joins TRBV19 to TRBJ1-2; D uncertain. The CDR3 spans 16 residues. Germline CDR1 and CDR2: LNHDA and SQIVND (reference sequence). V was cut by 5 bases and J by 3 bases, with 19 bases left in between. The CDR3 nucleotides are TGTGCCAGTAGTCCCGGGGTCTACACCGCCGACTATGGCTACACCTTC. Translated: CASSPGVYTADYGYTF.

CDR3 loop: CASSSRESSGNTIYF. The CDR3 coding sequence is TGTGCCAGCAGTTCCCGCGAATCCTCTGGAAACACCATATATTTT. The chain links TRBV6-5 to TRBJ1-3; no definite D call. The CDR3 has 15 amino acids. Germline values: CDR1 MNHEY, CDR2 SVGAGI. The ends were cut back, 4 bases at V and 0 bases at J, with 10 bases in the middle.

The rearrangement uses TRBV19 and TRBJ2-3, with 9 bases that match TRBD2. With 3 bases clipped from V and 6 bases from J, the junction kept 13 bases outside the gene matches. The CDR3 runs to 17 residues. The germline CDR1 and CDR2 sequences are LNHDA and SQIVND (reference sequence). As DNA, the CDR3 is TGTGCCAGTAGTATGTGGGTAGCGGGAGTATCAAGTGATACGCAGTATTTT. Residues: CASSMWVAGVSSDTQYF.

The chain links TRBV4-1 to TRBJ1-6; 8 nucleotides match TRBD1. Germline loops: CDR1 MGHRA, CDR2 YSYEKL. V trimming: 0 bases; J trimming: 0 bases; junction bases outside the gene matches: 4. This CDR3 contains 18 residues. The CDR3 nucleotides are TGCGCCAGCAGCCAAGAAGGGACAGGCAGCTCCTATAATTCACCCCTCCACTTT. It yields the protein CASSQEGTGSSYNSPLHF.

The chain joins TRBV9 to TRBJ2-1; TRBD2 matches at 8 bases. V was pared by 0 bases and J by 2 bases, with 10 bases of the junction left unmatched. Germline V gene sequence: CDR1 SGDLS, CDR2 YYNGEE. The CDR3 sequence is 18 residues long. Here the CDR3 reads CASSVAGGALGPYNEQFF. Here the CDR3 DNA reads TGTGCCAGCAGCGTAGCGGGGGGGGCGCTGGGTCCCTACAATGAGCAGTTCTTC.

J is TRBJ2-7 and V is TRBV19; tentatively, D is TRBD1 (6 bases). CDR1 and CDR2 from the germline V gene are LNHDA and SQIVND (reference sequence). Trimming cost V 3 bases and J 3 bases, with 12 bases left between them. The CDR3 is 14 amino acids. The CDR3 nucleotides read TGTGCCAGTAGTATTGCCAGGGGCGGCTACGAGCAGTACTTC. Amino acids: CASSIARGGYEQYF.

The genes are TRBV7-9 and TRBJ1-2; D is perhaps TRBD1 (5 bases). CDR3 length equals 13 residues. The V gene's germline CDR1 is SEHNR and CDR2 FQNEAQ (reference sequence). The germline V and J ends were trimmed by 4 bases and 4 bases, with 10 bases remaining between them. Here the CDR3 reads CASSSREVYGYTF. As DNA, the CDR3 is TGTGCCAGCAGCTCCAGGGAAGTCTATGGCTACACCTTC.

The chain links TRBV5-1 to TRBJ1-1; 7 nucleotides align to TRBD1. Losses at the gene ends were 6 bases for V and 5 bases for J; bases not matched to a gene: 19. Germline assignment: CDR1 SGHRS and CDR2 YFSETQ. CDR3 length equals 17 residues. The CDR3 protein is CASTLDGFTGVRTEAFF. CDR3 coding DNA: TGCGCCAGCACCCTGGACGGCTTTACAGGGGTTCGAACTGAAGCTTTCTTT.